Listed below are T cell receptor beta chains from one sample, sequenced in a study of blood T cell repertoires in COVID-19. This table comes from immunoSEQ multiplex PCR, and its TCRdb copy is limited to in-frame clones, with some not included. The sample consists of 200,000 or so clones, 88% of them appearing once. Material for sequencing was PBMCs or T cells enriched from blood (not recorded which). The receptors originated from a woman aged 25 to 45 who had recovered from COVID-19. Each CDR3 is given with its conserved first and last residue. The order of the fields is clone size, D gene, V gene, J gene, CDR3 protein, CDR3 DNA. The D gene is left open where the match is weak. Clone size appears in some rows only: once, few, many, or a class for an expanded clone.

clone size: .
D gene: TRBD1
V gene: TRBV5-4
J gene: TRBJ1-6
CDR3 protein: CASTDTGDNSPLHF
CDR3 DNA: TGTGCCAGCACCGACACAGGGGATAATTCACCCCTCCACTTT

clone size: .
D gene: TRBD1
V gene: TRBV28
J gene: TRBJ1-1
CDR3 protein: CASNPIPGQRSEAFF
CDR3 DNA: TGTGCCAGCAACCCTATCCCGGGACAGCGAAGTGAAGCTTTCTTT

clone size: .
D gene: TRBD1
V gene: TRBV7-8
J gene: TRBJ1-1
CDR3 protein: CASSQQGGNTEAFF
CDR3 DNA: TGTGCCAGCAGCCAACAGGGGGGGAACACTGAAGCTTTCTTT

clone size: .
D gene: .
V gene: TRBV4-2
J gene: TRBJ1-2
CDR3 protein: CASSQDYAGNYGYTF
CDR3 DNA: TGTGCCAGCAGCCAAGATTACGCGGGCAACTATGGCTACACCTTC

clone size: .
D gene: TRBD1
V gene: TRBV6-2/TRBV6-3
J gene: TRBJ1-2
CDR3 protein: CASSDSGQSFYGYTF
CDR3 DNA: TGTGCCAGCAGTGACTCGGGACAGTCTTTTTATGGCTACACCTTC

clone size: .
D gene: TRBD1
V gene: TRBV7-2
J gene: TRBJ2-2
CDR3 protein: CASSIQGAAGTGELFF
CDR3 DNA: TGTGCCAGCAGCATACAGGGGGCGGCGGGCACCGGGGAGCTGTTTTTT

clone size: .
D gene: .
V gene: TRBV3-1/TRBV3-2
J gene: TRBJ2-2
CDR3 protein: CASSQAVSTGELFF
CDR3 DNA: TGTGCCAGCAGCCAAGCCGTCTCCACCGGGGAGCTGTTTTTT

clone size: .
D gene: TRBD1
V gene: TRBV7-2
J gene: TRBJ1-5
CDR3 protein: CASSLSGDSSNQPQHF
CDR3 DNA: TGTGCCAGCAGCTTAAGTGGGGACAGTAGCAATCAGCCCCAGCATTTT

clone size: .
D gene: .
V gene: TRBV6-5
J gene: TRBJ1-1
CDR3 protein: CASSPRVTEAFF
CDR3 DNA: TGTGCCAGCAGTCCCAGGGTCACTGAAGCTTTCTTT

clone size: once
D gene: TRBD1
V gene: TRBV6-4
J gene: TRBJ2-2
CDR3 protein: CASSDSGTGETGELFF
CDR3 DNA: TGTGCCAGCAGTGACTCGGGGACAGGGGAAACCGGGGAGCTGTTTTTT

clone size: few
D gene: .
V gene: TRBV19
J gene: TRBJ1-5
CDR3 protein: CASSGGPGQPQHF
CDR3 DNA: TGTGCCAGTAGTGGAGGGCCCGGTCAGCCCCAGCATTTT

clone size: once
D gene: .
V gene: TRBV3-1/TRBV3-2
J gene: TRBJ1-2
CDR3 protein: CASSHPNAEGYGYTF
CDR3 DNA: TGTGCCAGCAGCCACCCGAACGCAGAGGGCTATGGCTACACCTTC

clone size: .
D gene: .
V gene: TRBV18
J gene: TRBJ1-2
CDR3 protein: CASSPDQESHGYTF
CDR3 DNA: TGTGCCAGCTCACCAGATCAGGAATCTCATGGCTACACCTTC

clone size: .
D gene: .
V gene: TRBV15
J gene: TRBJ2-3
CDR3 protein: CATSPSGDRFGTDTQYF
CDR3 DNA: TGTGCCACCAGCCCCAGCGGGGACAGGTTCGGCACAGATACGCAGTATTTT

clone size: .
D gene: .
V gene: TRBV9
J gene: TRBJ1-2
CDR3 protein: CASSVVSEGGYTF
CDR3 DNA: TGTGCCAGCAGCGTAGTATCGGAGGGTGGCTACACCTTC

clone size: .
D gene: .
V gene: TRBV4-3
J gene: TRBJ2-5
CDR3 protein: CASSQQGGDGTQYF
CDR3 DNA: TGCGCCAGCAGCCAACAAGGGGGGGATGGGACCCAGTACTTC

clone size: .
D gene: .
V gene: TRBV7-9
J gene: TRBJ1-3
CDR3 protein: CASSPRGGGDGNTIYF
CDR3 DNA: TGTGCCAGCAGCCCTAGGGGCGGGGGAGACGGAAACACCATATATTTT

clone size: once
D gene: .
V gene: TRBV10-3
J gene: TRBJ1-2
CDR3 protein: CAISESTGGGYSYGYTF
CDR3 DNA: TGTGCCATCAGTGAGTCGACAGGAGGAGGATATTCCTATGGCTACACCTTC

clone size: .
D gene: .
V gene: TRBV15
J gene: TRBJ2-7
CDR3 protein: CATSRDYGREAYEQYF
CDR3 DNA: TGTGCCACCAGCAGAGATTATGGCAGGGAAGCCTACGAGCAGTACTTC

clone size: many
D gene: .
V gene: TRBV5-1
J gene: TRBJ2-2
CDR3 protein: CASSLDSGSGELFF
CDR3 DNA: TGCGCCAGCAGCTTGGATTCGGGGAGCGGGGAGCTGTTTTTT

clone size: .
D gene: .
V gene: TRBV15
J gene: TRBJ2-2
CDR3 protein: CATSRPITGINTGELFF
CDR3 DNA: TGTGCCACCAGCAGACCTATAACAGGGATCAACACCGGGGAGCTGTTTTTT

clone size: .
D gene: TRBD1
V gene: TRBV10-3
J gene: TRBJ1-3
CDR3 protein: CAIRGQGRSGNTIYF
CDR3 DNA: TGTGCCATCAGGGGACAGGGACGCTCTGGAAACACCATATATTTT